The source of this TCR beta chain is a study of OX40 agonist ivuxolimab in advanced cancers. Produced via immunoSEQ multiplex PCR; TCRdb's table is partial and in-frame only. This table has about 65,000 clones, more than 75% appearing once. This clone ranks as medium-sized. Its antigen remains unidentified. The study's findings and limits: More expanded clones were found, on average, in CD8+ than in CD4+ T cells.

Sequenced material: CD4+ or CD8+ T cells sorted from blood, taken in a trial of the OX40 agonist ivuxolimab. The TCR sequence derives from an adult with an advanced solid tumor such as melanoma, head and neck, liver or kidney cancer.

CDR3 in DNA: TGTGCCAGCAGTTACGAGGGGGGTTCTTCTGAAGCTTTCTTT. It is translated as CASSYEGGSSEAFF. The chain uses TRBV6-5 and TRBJ1-1, with TRBD1 as a possible D gene (6 bases). CDR3 size: 14 residues. Germline V gives CDR1 MNHEY, CDR2 SVGAGI. Trimming removed 2 bases from V and 6 bases from J, with 13 bases in between.